Shown below are 17 T cell receptor beta chains from a single sample sequenced in a study of blood T cell repertoires in COVID-19. TCRdb keeps only in-frame clones here, not all; method: immunoSEQ multiplex PCR. The sample contains about 22,000 clones, 90% of which appear only once. The sequenced sample was peripheral blood. Every receptor here comes from a man between 65 and 85 years old with acute or convalescent COVID-19.

The rearrangement links TRBV5-5 to TRBJ1-6, with 8 bases lining up with TRBD1. With 1 base clipped from V and 7 bases from J, the junction kept 7 bases outside the gene matches. The CDR3 runs to 16 residues. Looked up from germline, CDR1 is SGHKS and CDR2 is YYEKEE (reference sequence). The CDR3 region is CASSLIGQGNNSPLHF. CDR3 coding DNA: TGTGCCAGCAGCTTGATTGGACAGGGAAACAATTCACCCCTCCACTTT. Based on the CDR3 plus reference TRBV5-5 and TRBJ1-6, the full variable domain is DAGVTQSPTHLIKTRGQQVTLRCSPISGHKSVSWYQQVLGQGPQFIFQYYEKEERGRGNFPDRFSARQFPNYSSELNVNALLLGDSALYLCASSLIGQGNNSPLHFGNGTRLTVT.

The chain uses TRBV28 and TRBJ1-1, with D perhaps TRBD1 (5 bases). CDR1 is MDHEN, CDR2 SYDVKM, per germline. The ends were cut back, 0 bases at V and 1 base at J, with 9 bases in the middle. The CDR3 runs 15 residues. The CDR3 reads CASSLWGRANTEAFF. CDR3 DNA sequence: TGTGCCAGCAGTTTATGGGGCAGGGCGAACACTGAAGCTTTCTTT. Supplemented by reference TRBV28 and TRBJ1-1, the full variable domain reads DVKVTQSSRYLVKRTGEKVFLECVQDMDHENMFWYRQDPGLGLRLIYFSYDVKMKEKGDIPEGYSVSREKKERFSLILESASTNQTSMYLCASSLWGRANTEAFFGQGTRLTVV.

This chain joins TRBV20-1 and TRBJ2-7, with TRBD1 identical over 7 bases. CDR1 and CDR2 (germline): DFQATT, SNEGSKA (reference sequence). The CDR3 contains 11 residues. The junction had 3 bases not matched to a gene; V was cut back by 8 bases and J by 2 bases. CDR3 region: CSPGTAYEQYF. CDR3 bases: TGCAGTCCCGGGACAGCCTACGAGCAGTACTTC.

The chain couples TRBV28 to TRBJ1-2; 7 bases line up with TRBD1. CDR3 length equals 15 residues. V was clipped by 5 bases and J by 3 bases; unmatched bases: 9. In germline, CDR1 is MDHEN, CDR2 SYDVKM. The CDR3, as DNA: TGTGCCAGCAGTCCCCCGACAGGGAACCACTATGGCTACACCTTC. It translates to CASSPPTGNHYGYTF.

J is TRBJ1-6 and V is TRBV18, with D possibly TRBD1 on 5 matching bases. V was clipped by 0 bases and J by 6 bases, with 21 bases between them. This CDR3 has 19 residues. In germline, CDR1 is KGHSH, CDR2 LQKENI. The CDR3 nucleotides are TGTGCCAGCTCACCACCTAATACCTCGGGGGAGGTAGGTAATTCACCCCTCCACTTT. This encodes CASSPPNTSGEVGNSPLHF.

The chain combines TRBV29-1 with TRBJ2-3, with 10 bases lining up with TRBD1. Germline V lookup: CDR1 SQVTM, CDR2 ANQGSEA. The CDR3 extends over 14 amino acids. V was pared by 6 bases and J by 4 bases, with 7 bases of the junction left unmatched. The CDR3 DNA reads as TGCAGCGTCGGGGGACAGGGGAGCCCAGATACGCAGTATTTT. Protein product: CSVGGQGSPDTQYF.

The V gene is TRBV4-3, the J gene TRBJ2-7; 9 positions match TRBD1. The ends lost 6 bases at V and 1 base at J; junction bases unmatched: 7. The CDR3 covers 15 residues. Germline-derived CDR1 and CDR2 are LGHNA and YSLEER. CDR3 in amino acids: CASSPQGTGSYEQYF. Here the CDR3 DNA reads TGCGCCAGCAGTCCACAGGGGACAGGGTCCTACGAGCAGTACTTC.

This rearrangement joins TRBV12-2 to TRBJ1-3. TRBV12-2 counts as a pseudogene. The CDR3 sequence is 16 residues long. CDR3 sequence (DNA): TGTGCAAGTCACTCGACGCGGGTCGTCTCTGGAAACACCATATATTTT. This sequence encodes CASHSTRVVSGNTIYF.

This chain links TRBV10-3 with TRBJ1-6; no reliable D call. The CDR3 extends over 16 amino acids. The germline gives CDR1 ENHRY, CDR2 SYGVKD. V was cut by 3 bases and J by 7 bases, with 16 bases left in between. DNA of the CDR3: TGTGCCATCAGTGAAACCAAGACGGGTAAAAATTCACCCCTCCACTTT. Its translation: CAISETKTGKNSPLHF.

V and J are TRBV5-6 and TRBJ2-2, with D perhaps TRBD2 (6 bases). Per the germline V gene, CDR1 is SGHDT and CDR2 is YYEEEE. CDR3 length: 14 amino acids. The ends were cut back, 4 bases at V and 2 bases at J, with 9 bases in the middle. This chain's CDR3 is CASSPGVNTGELFF. The CDR3 nucleotides read TGTGCCAGCAGCCCGGGAGTAAACACCGGGGAGCTGTTTTTT.

The chain joins TRBV7-9 to TRBJ1-1; D unclear. The V end lost 1 base, the J end lost 6 bases, and 18 bases lay between the germline ends. Germline V gene sequence: CDR1 SEHNR, CDR2 FQNEAQ (reference sequence). The CDR3 sequence is 16 residues long. The CDR3 region is CASSLGSGLSGAEAFF. CDR3 sequence (DNA): TGTGCCAGCAGCTTAGGTTCTGGCCTGTCCGGAGCTGAAGCTTTCTTT.

The chain combines TRBV10-3 with TRBJ2-6; D possibly corresponds to TRBD1 (6 bases). This CDR3 is built from 16 residues. Germline lookup yields CDR1 ENHRY and CDR2 SYGVKD. V was clipped by 3 bases and J by 4 bases, with 13 bases between them. Here the CDR3 DNA reads TGTGCCATCAGTGATCAGGGGTCGCTCGGGGCCAACGTCCTGACTTTC. Its translation: CAISDQGSLGANVLTF.

The chain couples TRBV5-1 to TRBJ2-3, with D unclear. From germline, CDR1 is SGHRS and CDR2 YFSETQ. Trimming pared 4 bases from V and 0 bases from J, leaving 12 bases between. The CDR3 runs 15 residues. The CDR3 region has the DNA TGCGCCAGCAGCCTGGACGGTACTAGCACAGATACGCAGTATTTT. Translating it yields CASSLDGTSTDTQYF.

This chain connects TRBV24-1 to TRBJ2-7; D perhaps matches TRBD1 (7 bases). The ends were cut back, 9 bases at V and 5 bases at J, with 22 bases in the middle. Per the germline V gene, CDR1 is KGHDR and CDR2 is SFDVKD. This CDR3 contains 15 residues. CDR3 coding DNA: TGTGCCACCTGGGAGGCGGACAGGCCTACCCACGAGCAGTACTTC. It yields the protein CATWEADRPTHEQYF.

V usage is TRBV27 and J usage is TRBJ1-5, with a weak D call TRBD1 (6 bases). CDR1 and CDR2 (germline): MNHEY, SMNVEV (reference sequence). CDR3 length: 15 amino acids. Trimming took off 6 bases at V and 7 bases at J, with 19 bases between the two ends. The CDR3 loop reads CASRSRLDSLQPQHF. Written as DNA, the CDR3 is TGTGCCAGCAGGAGTAGATTGGACAGCTTGCAGCCCCAGCATTTT.

The V and J genes are TRBV15 and TRBJ2-7, with TRBD1 as a possible D gene (5 bases). Germline values: CDR1 LNHNV, CDR2 YYDKDF (reference sequence). With 3 bases removed from V and 3 bases from J, the gap between germline ends came to 21 bases. The length of the CDR3 is 17 residues. The DNA for the CDR3 is TGTGCCACCAGCAGGGAAACGGACCGAAGGGGCCTCTACGAGCAGTACTTC. This gives the protein CATSRETDRRGLYEQYF.

The V and J genes are TRBV5-4 and TRBJ2-4, with TRBD1 matching over 8 bases. CDR1 and CDR2 (germline): SGHNT, YYREEE (reference sequence). This CDR3 contains 14 residues. Germline trimming cut 9 bases from V and 4 bases from J; bases unmatched to any gene: 9. CDR3 DNA: TGTGCCACCAAAACAGGGGGTCCTAAAAACATTCAGTACTTC. Translation gives CATKTGGPKNIQYF.